The following is a T cell receptor (beta chain) sequence with its context. Its antigen is currently unknown. The data are from a study of T cell responses to AZD1222 COVID-19 vaccine. General study points: A rise in Spike-specific TCR breadth and depth followed two AZD1222 doses. In the spike-specific TCR repertoire, nearly half reportedly target unmutated variant regions.

Measured with immunoSEQ multiplex PCR; TCRdb has only the in-frame clones, and not every one. Among 100,000 or so clones, around 89% were seen once, and the ten largest hold about 9.1%. CDR3 length equals 14 residues. Trimming took off 7 bases at V and 11 bases at J, with 18 bases between the two ends. Germline CDR1 is SGHTA and CDR2 is FQGNSA. The genes are TRBV7-2 and TRBJ1-6; D remains ambiguous. The clonotype was recovered from an adult in good health. Sequencing was performed on peripheral blood, taken on day 0 of AZD1222 vaccination. The CDR3 loop is CASNLQPSGTPLHF. CDR3 nucleotides: TGTGCCAGCAACCTACAGCCGTCCGGGACACCCCTCCACTTT. The full variable domain, with the rest looked up from reference TRBV7-2 and TRBJ1-6, is GAGVSQSPSNKVTEKGKDVELRCDPISGHTALYWYRQSLGQGLEFLIYFQGNSAPDKSGLPSDRFSAERTGGSVSTLTIQRTQQEDSAVYLCASNLQPSGTPLHFGNGTRLTVT.